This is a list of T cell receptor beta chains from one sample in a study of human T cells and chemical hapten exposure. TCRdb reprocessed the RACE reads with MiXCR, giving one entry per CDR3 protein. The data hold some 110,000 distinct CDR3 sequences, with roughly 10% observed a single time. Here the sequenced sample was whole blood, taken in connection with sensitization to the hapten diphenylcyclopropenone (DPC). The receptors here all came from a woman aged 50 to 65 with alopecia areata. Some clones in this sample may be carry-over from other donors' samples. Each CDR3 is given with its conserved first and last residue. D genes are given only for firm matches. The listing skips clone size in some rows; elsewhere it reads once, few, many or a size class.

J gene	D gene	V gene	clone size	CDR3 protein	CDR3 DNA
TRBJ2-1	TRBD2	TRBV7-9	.	CASSDSRTSGLYNEQFF	TGTGCCAGCAGCGACTCGAGGACTAGCGGTTTGTACAATGAGCAGTTCTTC
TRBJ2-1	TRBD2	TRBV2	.	CASSPLAGGPHEQFF	TGTGCCAGCAGTCCACTAGCGGGGGGGCCTCATGAGCAGTTCTTC
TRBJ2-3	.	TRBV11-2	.	CASSLLGRADTQYF	TGTGCCAGCAGCTTACTAGGAAGGGCAGATACGCAGTATTTT
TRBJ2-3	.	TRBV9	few	CASSVTMALEVADTQYF	TGTGCCAGCAGCGTGACGATGGCGTTGGAGGTCGCAGATACGCAGTATTTT
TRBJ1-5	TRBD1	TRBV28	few	CASCLSGTANQPQHF	TGTGCCAGCTGTTTGTCCGGGACAGCTAATCAGCCCCAGCATTTT
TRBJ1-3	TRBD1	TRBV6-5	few	CASGRLTRGHGNTIYF	TGTGCCAGCGGGCGACTTACCAGGGGGCACGGAAACACCATATATTTT
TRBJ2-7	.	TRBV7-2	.	CASSPTRDGYEQYF	TGTGCCAGCAGCCCAACCCGGGACGGCTACGAGCAGTACTTC
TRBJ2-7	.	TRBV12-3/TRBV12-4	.	CASSLALTNLYEQYF	TGTGCCAGCAGTTTAGCGCTGACTAACCTCTACGAGCAGTACTTC
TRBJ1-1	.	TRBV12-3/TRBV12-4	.	CASSFGASGTEAFF	TGTGCCAGCAGTTTTGGTGCTTCAGGCACTGAAGCTTTCTTT
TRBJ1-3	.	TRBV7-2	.	CASSPTASGNTIYF	TGTGCCAGCAGCCCGACAGCCTCTGGAAACACCATATATTTT
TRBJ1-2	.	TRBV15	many	CATSRDTQGRYGYTF	TGTGCCACCAGCAGAGATACCCAGGGGAGGTATGGCTACACCTTC
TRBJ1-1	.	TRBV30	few	CAWSAGPTEAFF	TGTGCCTGGAGTGCGGGCCCCACTGAAGCTTTCTTT
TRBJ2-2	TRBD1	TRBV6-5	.	CASSYQTQGTGELFF	TGTGCCAGCAGTTACCAGACACAGGGGACCGGGGAGCTGTTTTTT
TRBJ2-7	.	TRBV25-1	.	CASSPLISGEQYF	TGTGCCAGCAGTCCTCTAATTAGTGGCGAGCAGTACTTC
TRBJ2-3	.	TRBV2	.	CASSEITDTQYF	TGTGCCAGCAGTGAAATCACAGATACGCAGTATTTT
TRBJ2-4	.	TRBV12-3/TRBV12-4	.	CASSPTGADIQYF	TGTGCCAGCAGTCCTACCGGGGCCGACATTCAGTACTTC
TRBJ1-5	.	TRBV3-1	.	CASSLTHRNQPQHF	TGTGCCAGCAGCCTCACCCATCGCAATCAGCCCCAGCATTTT
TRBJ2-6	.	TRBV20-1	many	CSATPVGQGGLVLTF	TGCAGTGCTACCCCCGTCGGGCAGGGCGGACTCGTCCTGACTTTC
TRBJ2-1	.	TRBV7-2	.	CASSLADLAAGFF	TGTGCCAGCAGCTTAGCGGATTTAGCCGCGGGGTTCTTC
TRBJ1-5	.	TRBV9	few	CASSRWRGWLGNQPQHF	TGTGCCAGCAGCCGGTGGAGGGGATGGCTAGGCAATCAGCCCCAGCATTTT
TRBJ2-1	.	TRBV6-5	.	CASSAAFGPLSDEQFF	TGTGCCAGCAGTGCGGCCTTTGGGCCCCTCTCCGATGAGCAGTTCTTC
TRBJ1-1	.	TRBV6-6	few	CASSPKIFSEAFF	TGTGCCAGCAGTCCTAAAATCTTCTCTGAAGCTTTCTTT
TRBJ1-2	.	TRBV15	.	CATSGRQAETNYGYTF	TGTGCCACCAGCGGAAGACAGGCCGAGACTAACTATGGCTACACCTTC
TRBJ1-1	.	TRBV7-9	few	CASSLKNTEAFF	TGTGCCAGCAGCTTGAAAAACACTGAAGCTTTCTTT
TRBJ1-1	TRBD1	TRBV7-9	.	CASSRTGGNTEAFF	TGTGCCAGCAGCAGAACAGGGGGCAACACTGAAGCTTTCTTT
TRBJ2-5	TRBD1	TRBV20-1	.	CSGGQGQETQYF	TGCAGTGGAGGACAGGGACAAGAGACCCAGTACTTC
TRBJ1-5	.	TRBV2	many	CASRPSRNSYQPQHF	TGTGCCAGCAGGCCCTCCAGGAATAGCTATCAGCCCCAGCATTTT
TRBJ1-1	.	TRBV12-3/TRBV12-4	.	CASSLGRSNTEAFF	TGTGCCAGCAGTTTAGGGCGGTCGAACACTGAAGCTTTCTTT
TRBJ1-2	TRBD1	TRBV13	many	CASSSTGGAAGYTF	TGTGCCAGCAGCTCGACAGGGGGCGCGGCTGGCTACACCTTC